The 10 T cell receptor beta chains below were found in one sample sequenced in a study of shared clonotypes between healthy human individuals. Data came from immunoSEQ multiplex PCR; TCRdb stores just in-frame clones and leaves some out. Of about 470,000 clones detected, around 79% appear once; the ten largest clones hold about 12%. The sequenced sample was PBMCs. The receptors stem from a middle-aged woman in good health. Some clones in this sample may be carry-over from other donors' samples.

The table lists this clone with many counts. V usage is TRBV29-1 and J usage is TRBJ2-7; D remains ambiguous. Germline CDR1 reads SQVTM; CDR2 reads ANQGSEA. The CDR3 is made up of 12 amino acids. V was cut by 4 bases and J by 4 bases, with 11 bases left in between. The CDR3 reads CSVAAHGYEQYF. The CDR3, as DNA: TGCAGCGTTGCGGCCCACGGTTACGAGCAGTACTTC.

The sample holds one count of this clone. CDR3 DNA sequence: TGTGCCAGCAGGCTAGGGCAGGGTGACGAAAAACTGTTTTTT. This translates into CASRLGQGDEKLFF. V is TRBV7-2 and J is TRBJ1-4; a weak D match, TRBD1 (5 bases). CDR3 length: 14 residues. The V end was cut by 6 bases, the J end by 8 bases, with 16 bases between. Germline lookup yields CDR1 SGHTA and CDR2 FQGNSA. The whole variable domain, remainder taken from reference TRBV7-2 and TRBJ1-4, is GAGVSQSPSNKVTEKGKDVELRCDPISGHTALYWYRQSLGQGLEFLIYFQGNSAPDKSGLPSDRFSAERTGGSVSTLTIQRTQQEDSAVYLCASRLGQGDEKLFFGSGTQLSVL.

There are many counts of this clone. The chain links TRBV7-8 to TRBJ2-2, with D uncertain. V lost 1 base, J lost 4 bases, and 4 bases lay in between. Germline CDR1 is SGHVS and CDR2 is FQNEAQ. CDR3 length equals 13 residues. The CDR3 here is CASSLEATGELFF. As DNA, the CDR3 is TGTGCCAGCAGCTTAGAGGCCACCGGGGAGCTGTTTTTT.

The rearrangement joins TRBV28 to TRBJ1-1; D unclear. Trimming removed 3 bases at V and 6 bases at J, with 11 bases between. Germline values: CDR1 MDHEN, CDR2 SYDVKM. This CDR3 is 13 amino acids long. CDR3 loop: CASSFLTHSEAFF. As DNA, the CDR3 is TGTGCCAGCAGTTTTCTGACCCACTCTGAAGCTTTCTTT.

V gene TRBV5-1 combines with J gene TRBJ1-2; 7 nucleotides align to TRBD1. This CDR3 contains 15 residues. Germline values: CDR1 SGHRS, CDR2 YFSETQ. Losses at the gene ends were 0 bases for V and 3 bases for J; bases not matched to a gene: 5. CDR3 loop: CASSLAGGGDYGYTF. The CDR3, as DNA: TGCGCCAGCAGCTTGGCCGGAGGGGGCGACTATGGCTACACCTTC.

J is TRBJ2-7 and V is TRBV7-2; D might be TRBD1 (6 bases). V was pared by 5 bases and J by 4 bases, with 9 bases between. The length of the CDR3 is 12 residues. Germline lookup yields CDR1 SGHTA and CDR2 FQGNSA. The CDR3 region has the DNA TGTGCCAGCAGCCAGACAGGTTACGAGCAGTACTTC. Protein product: CASSQTGYEQYF.

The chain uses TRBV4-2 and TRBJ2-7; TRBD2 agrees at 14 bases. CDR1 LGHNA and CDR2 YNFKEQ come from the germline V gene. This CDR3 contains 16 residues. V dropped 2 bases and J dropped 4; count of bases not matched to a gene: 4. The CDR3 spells CASSQTGTSGSYEQYF. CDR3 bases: TGTGCCAGCAGCCAAACAGGGACTAGCGGGAGTTACGAGCAGTACTTC.

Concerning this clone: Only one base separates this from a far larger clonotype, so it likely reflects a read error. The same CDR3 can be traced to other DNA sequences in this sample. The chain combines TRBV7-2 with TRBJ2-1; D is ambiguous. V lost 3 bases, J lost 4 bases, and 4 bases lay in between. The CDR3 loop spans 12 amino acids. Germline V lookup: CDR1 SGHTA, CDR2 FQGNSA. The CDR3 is CASSFSYNEQFF. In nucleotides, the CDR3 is TGTGCCAGCAGCTTCTCGTACAATGAGCAGTTCTTC.

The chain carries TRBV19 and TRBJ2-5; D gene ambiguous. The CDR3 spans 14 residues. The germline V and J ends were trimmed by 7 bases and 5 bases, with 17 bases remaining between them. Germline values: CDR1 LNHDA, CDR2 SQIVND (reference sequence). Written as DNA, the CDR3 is TGTGCCAGTAACCCTATGCCTGGTTACGAGACCCAGTACTTC. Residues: CASNPMPGYETQYF. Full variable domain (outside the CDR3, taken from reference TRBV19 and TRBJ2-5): DGGITQSPKYLFRKEGQNVTLSCEQNLNHDAMYWYRQDPGQGLRLIYYSQIVNDFQKGDIAEGYSVSREKKESFPLTVTSAQKNPTAFYLCASNPMPGYETQYFGPGTRLLVL.

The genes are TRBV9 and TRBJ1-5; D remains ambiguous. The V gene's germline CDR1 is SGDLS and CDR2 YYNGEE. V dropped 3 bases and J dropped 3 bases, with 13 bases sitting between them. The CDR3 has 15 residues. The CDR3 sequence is CASSEGALFNQPQHF. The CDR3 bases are TGTGCCAGCAGCGAGGGAGCCCTATTCAATCAGCCCCAGCATTTT.